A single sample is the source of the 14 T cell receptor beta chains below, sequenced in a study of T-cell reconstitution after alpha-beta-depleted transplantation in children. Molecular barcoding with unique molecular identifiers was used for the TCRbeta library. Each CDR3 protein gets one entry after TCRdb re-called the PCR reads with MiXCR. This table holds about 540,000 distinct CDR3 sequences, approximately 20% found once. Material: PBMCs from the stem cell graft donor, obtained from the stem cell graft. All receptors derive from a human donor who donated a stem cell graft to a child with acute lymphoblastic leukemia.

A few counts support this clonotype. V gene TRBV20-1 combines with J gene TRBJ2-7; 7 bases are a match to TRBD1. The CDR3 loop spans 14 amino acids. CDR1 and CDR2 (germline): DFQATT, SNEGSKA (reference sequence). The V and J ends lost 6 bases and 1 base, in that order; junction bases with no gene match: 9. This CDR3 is CSAGAGTVSYEQYF. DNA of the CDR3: TGCAGTGCCGGCGCCGGGACAGTATCCTACGAGCAGTACTTC.

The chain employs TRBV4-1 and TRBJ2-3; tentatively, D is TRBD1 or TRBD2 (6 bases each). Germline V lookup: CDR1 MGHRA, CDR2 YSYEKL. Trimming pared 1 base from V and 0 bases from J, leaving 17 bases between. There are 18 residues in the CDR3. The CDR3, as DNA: TGCGCCAGCAGCCAAGGAGTTACGCGGGGACATAGCACAGATACGCAGTATTTT. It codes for CASSQGVTRGHSTDTQYF.

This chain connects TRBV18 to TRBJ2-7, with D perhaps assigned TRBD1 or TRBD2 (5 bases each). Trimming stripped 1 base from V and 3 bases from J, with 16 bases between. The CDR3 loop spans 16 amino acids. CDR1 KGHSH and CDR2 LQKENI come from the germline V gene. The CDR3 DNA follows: TGTGCCAGCTCACCACAGACGGGGCGACTCGACTACGAGCAGTACTTC. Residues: CASSPQTGRLDYEQYF.

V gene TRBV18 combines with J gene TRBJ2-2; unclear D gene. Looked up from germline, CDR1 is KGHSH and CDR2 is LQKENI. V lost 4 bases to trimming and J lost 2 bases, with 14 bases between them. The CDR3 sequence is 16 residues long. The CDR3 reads CASSLPQARNTGELFF. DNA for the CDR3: TGTGCCAGCTCACTTCCCCAGGCTCGAAACACCGGGGAGCTGTTTTTT. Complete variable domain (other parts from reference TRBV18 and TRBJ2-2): NAGVMQNPRHLVRRRGQEARLRCSPMKGHSHVYWYRQLPEEGLKFMVYLQKENIIDESGMPKERFSAEFPKEGPSILRIQQVVRGDSAAYFCASSLPQARNTGELFFGEGSRLTVL.

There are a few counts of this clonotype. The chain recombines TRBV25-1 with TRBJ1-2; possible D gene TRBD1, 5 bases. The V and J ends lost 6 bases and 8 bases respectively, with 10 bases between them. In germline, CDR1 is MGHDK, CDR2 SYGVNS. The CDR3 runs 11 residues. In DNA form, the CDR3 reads TGTGCCAGCAGGACAGCTCTAGGCTACACCTTC. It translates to CASRTALGYTF.

The CDR3 loop is CRVAGGLTEQYF. Written as DNA, the CDR3 is TGCAGAGTAGCGGGAGGTCTAACCGAGCAGTACTTC. The chain uses TRBV20-1 and TRBJ2-7, with 10 bases aligning to TRBD2. There are 12 residues in the CDR3. Germline V gives CDR1 DFQATT, CDR2 SNEGSKA (reference sequence).

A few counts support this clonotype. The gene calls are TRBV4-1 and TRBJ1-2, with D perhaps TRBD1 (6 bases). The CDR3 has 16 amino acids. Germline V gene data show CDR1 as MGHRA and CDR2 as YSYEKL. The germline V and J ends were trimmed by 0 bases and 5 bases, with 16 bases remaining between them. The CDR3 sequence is CASSQDYAGASYGYTF. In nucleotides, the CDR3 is TGCGCCAGCAGCCAAGATTATGCAGGGGCCAGTTATGGCTACACCTTC.

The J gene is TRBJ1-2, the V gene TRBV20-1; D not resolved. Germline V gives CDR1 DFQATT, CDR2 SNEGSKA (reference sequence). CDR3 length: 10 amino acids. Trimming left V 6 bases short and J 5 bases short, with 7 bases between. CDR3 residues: CSAGEYGYTF. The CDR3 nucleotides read TGCAGTGCCGGGGAATATGGCTACACCTTC.

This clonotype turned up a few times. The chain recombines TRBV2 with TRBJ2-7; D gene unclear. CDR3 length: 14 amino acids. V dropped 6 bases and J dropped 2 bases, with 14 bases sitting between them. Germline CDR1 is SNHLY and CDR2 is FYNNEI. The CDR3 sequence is CASRNTQNAYEQYF. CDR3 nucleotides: TGTGCCAGCAGAAACACCCAGAATGCCTACGAGCAGTACTTC.

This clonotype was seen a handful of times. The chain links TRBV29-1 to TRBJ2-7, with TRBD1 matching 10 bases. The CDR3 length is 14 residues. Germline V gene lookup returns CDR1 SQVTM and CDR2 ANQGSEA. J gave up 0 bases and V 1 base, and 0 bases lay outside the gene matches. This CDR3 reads CSVEGQGASYEQYF. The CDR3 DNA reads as TGCAGCGTTGAAGGACAGGGGGCCTCCTACGAGCAGTACTTC.

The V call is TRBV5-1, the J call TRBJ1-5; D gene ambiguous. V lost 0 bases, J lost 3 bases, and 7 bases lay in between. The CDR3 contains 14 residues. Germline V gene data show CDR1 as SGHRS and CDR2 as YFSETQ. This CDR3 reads CASSLGLINQPQHF. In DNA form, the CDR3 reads TGCGCCAGCAGCTTGGGCCTGATCAATCAGCCCCAGCATTTT. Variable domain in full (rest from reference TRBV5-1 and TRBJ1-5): KAGVTQTPRYLIKTRGQQVTLSCSPISGHRSVSWYQQTPGQGLQFLFEYFSETQRNKGNFPGRFSGRQFSNSRSEMNVSTLELGDSALYLCASSLGLINQPQHFGDGTRLSIL.

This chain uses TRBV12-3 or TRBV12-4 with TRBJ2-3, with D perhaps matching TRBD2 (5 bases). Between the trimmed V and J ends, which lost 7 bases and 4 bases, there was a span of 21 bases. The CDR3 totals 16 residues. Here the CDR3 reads CASTSGVTVYADTQYF. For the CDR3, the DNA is TGTGCCAGCACCAGCGGAGTTACCGTCTACGCAGATACGCAGTATTTT.

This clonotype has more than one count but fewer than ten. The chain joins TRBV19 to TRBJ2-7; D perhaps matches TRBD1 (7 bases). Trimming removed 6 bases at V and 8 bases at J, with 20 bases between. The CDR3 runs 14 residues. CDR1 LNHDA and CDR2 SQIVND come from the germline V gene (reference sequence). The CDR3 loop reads CASRFQGGSTKQYF. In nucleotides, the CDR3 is TGTGCCAGTAGGTTTCAGGGGGGATCAACAAAGCAGTACTTC.

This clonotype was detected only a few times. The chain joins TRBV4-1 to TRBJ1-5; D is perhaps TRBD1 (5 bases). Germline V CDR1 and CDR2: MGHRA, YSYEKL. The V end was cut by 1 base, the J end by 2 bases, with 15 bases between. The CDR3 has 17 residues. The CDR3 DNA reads TGCGCCAGCAGCCAAGTGTGGGGCGGGTCTGGCAATCAGCCCCAGCATTTT. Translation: CASSQVWGGSGNQPQHF.